The 27 T cell receptor beta chains listed next were all sequenced from one sample in a study of cytomegalovirus exposure and HLA in healthy donors. PCR was performed using 60 Vbeta and 13 Jbeta primers. Measured with immunoSEQ multiplex PCR; TCRdb has only the in-frame clones, and not every one. The repertoire table contains under 50,000 clones. The sample consisted of PBMCs. The receptors derive from a male donor in good health and CMV-seronegative.

J is TRBJ1-3 and V is TRBV6-1; unclear D gene. The CDR3 runs 14 residues. V lost 7 bases and J lost 2, with 12 bases in between. CDR1 MNHNS and CDR2 SASEGT come from the germline V gene. Written as DNA, the CDR3 is TGTGCCAGCAAGTTGGTAGATCCTGGAAACACCATATATTTT. Translation gives CASKLVDPGNTIYF.

V and J are TRBV7-9 and TRBJ2-7, with 11 bases aligning to TRBD2. Germline CDR1 SEHNR, CDR2 FQNEAQ (reference sequence). This CDR3 is built from 15 residues. The trim removed 6 bases at V and 2 bases at J, leaving 6 bases unmatched. CDR3 DNA: TGTGCCAGCAGAGAACTAGCGGGGGAAGCCTACGAGCAGTACTTC. This encodes CASRELAGEAYEQYF.

The rearrangement joins TRBV6-5 to TRBJ1-5; the D is unclear. The CDR3 covers 12 residues. Trimming took 6 bases from V and 5 from J, leaving 8 bases between them. Germline CDR1 and CDR2: MNHEY and SVGAGI. CDR3 sequence: CASRGNDQPQHF. CDR3 nucleotide sequence: TGTGCCAGCAGGGGCAACGATCAGCCCCAGCATTTT.

V and J are TRBV2 and TRBJ1-1; tentative D call: TRBD1 (5 bases). Germline V gene data show CDR1 as SNHLY and CDR2 as FYNNEI. Trimming pared 10 bases from V and 4 bases from J, leaving 13 bases between. The CDR3 consists of 12 residues. Here the CDR3 reads CATRGGSTEAFF. The CDR3 DNA follows: TGTGCCACTAGGGGAGGGAGCACTGAAGCTTTCTTT. The full variable domain, completed using reference TRBV2 and TRBJ1-1, is EPEVTQTPSHQVTQMGQEVILRCVPISNHLYFYWYRQILGQKVEFLVSFYNNEISEKSEIFDDQFSVERPDGSNFTLKIRSTKLEDSAMYFCATRGGSTEAFFGQGTRLTVV.

The chain links TRBV12-5 to TRBJ2-5; TRBD1 is a possible D gene (5 bases). Germline V CDR1 and CDR2: LGHNT, FRNRAP. V was shortened by 0 bases and J by 3 bases, with 8 bases between the two germline ends. There are 14 residues in the CDR3. For the CDR3, the DNA is TGTGCTAGTGGTTTGGTACAGGAAGAAGAGACCCAGTACTTC. Amino acid sequence: CASGLVQEEETQYF.

The chain couples TRBV4-1 to TRBJ1-2; a possible D gene is TRBD1 (6 bases). Trimming stripped 8 bases from V and 5 bases from J, with 12 bases between. Germline loops: CDR1 MGHRA, CDR2 YSYEKL. CDR3 length: 12 residues. The CDR3 bases are TGCGCCAGCTTGGGGGCTACGTATGGCTACACCTTC. Translated, it gives CASLGATYGYTF.

This chain uses TRBV29-1 with TRBJ1-1; perhaps TRBD1 as D (5 bases). The CDR3 has 13 residues. The germline gives CDR1 SQVTM, CDR2 ANQGSEA. V gave up 7 bases and J gave up 7 bases, with 19 bases separating them. CDR3 sequence reads: CSGSGDPGYEAFF. The CDR3 DNA reads TGCAGCGGGTCGGGGGACCCGGGCTATGAAGCTTTCTTT. The full variable domain, in which reference TRBV29-1 and TRBJ1-1 provide the parts outside the CDR3, is SAVISQKPSRDICQRGTSLTIQCQVDSQVTMMFWYRQQPGQSLTLIATANQGSEATYESGFVIDKFPISRPNLTFSTLTVSNMSPEDSSIYLCSGSGDPGYEAFFGQGTRLTVV.

V is TRBV19 and J is TRBJ1-1, with 7 bases identical to TRBD1. J lost 2 bases, V lost 9 bases, and 6 bases had no gene match. The CDR3 length is 13 residues. The V gene's germline CDR1 is LNHDA and CDR2 SQIVND (reference sequence). The CDR3 DNA follows: TGTGCCAGACTAGGACAGGCAAACACTGAAGCTTTCTTT. Translating gives CARLGQANTEAFF.

A note on this clone: Additional DNA sequences in this sample encode the identical CDR3. The chain uses TRBV6-5 and TRBJ2-1, with 8 bases matching TRBD1. Germline V gene lookup returns CDR1 MNHEY and CDR2 SVGAGI. The CDR3 length is 15 residues. The trim removed 6 bases at V and 6 bases at J, leaving 10 bases unmatched. Written as DNA, the CDR3 is TGTGCCAGCAGCCACGGGACAGGCAAGGGCAATGAGCAGTTCTTC. The encoded protein is CASSHGTGKGNEQFF.

The V gene is TRBV29-1, the J gene TRBJ2-2; D may be TRBD1 (5 bases). V was trimmed by 4 bases and J by 6 bases, leaving 15 bases between them. The CDR3 is 14 residues long. The germline V gene encodes CDR1 SQVTM and CDR2 ANQGSEA. The CDR3 loop reads CSVVGQGIAGELFF. The CDR3 coding sequence is TGCAGCGTTGTGGGGCAGGGAATCGCCGGGGAGCTGTTTTTT.

V usage is TRBV5-1 and J usage is TRBJ2-7, with 8 bases aligning to TRBD2. This CDR3 has 15 residues. The junction had 10 bases not matched to a gene; V was cut back by 3 bases and J by 5 bases. Germline assignment: CDR1 SGHRS and CDR2 YFSETQ. CDR3 coding DNA: TGCGCCAGCAGCTCGCTAGCGGGCCGGGACGACGAGCAGTACTTC. It codes for CASSSLAGRDDEQYF.

The chain has TRBV5-1 and TRBJ2-2, with a possible D match to TRBD2 (5 bases). CDR3 length: 14 residues. The germline V and J ends were trimmed by 2 bases and 2 bases, with 7 bases remaining between them. Germline V CDR1 and CDR2: SGHRS, YFSETQ. Here the CDR3 reads CASSFRGNTGELFF. CDR3 bases: TGCGCCAGCAGCTTTCGGGGAAACACCGGGGAGCTGTTTTTT. The full variable domain, completed using reference TRBV5-1 and TRBJ2-2, is KAGVTQTPRYLIKTRGQQVTLSCSPISGHRSVSWYQQTPGQGLQFLFEYFSETQRNKGNFPGRFSGRQFSNSRSEMNVSTLELGDSALYLCASSFRGNTGELFFGEGSRLTVL.

The J gene is TRBJ1-2, the V gene TRBV29-1; 7 bases line up with TRBD1. Trimming removed 4 bases from V and 4 bases from J; junction bases left unmatched: 15. Looked up from germline, CDR1 is SQVTM and CDR2 is ANQGSEA. This CDR3 is built from 16 residues. The CDR3 DNA sequence: TGCAGCGTTGCCGGGACAGAATTGGCCCACAGCTATGGCTACACCTTC. Protein sequence: CSVAGTELAHSYGYTF.

The chain recombines TRBV4-2 with TRBJ2-5; TRBD1 aligns across 10 bases. In germline, CDR1 is LGHNA, CDR2 YNFKEQ. V was clipped by 4 bases and J by 2 bases; unmatched bases: 10. The CDR3 spans 17 residues. The CDR3 sequence: CASSLTQTGGFQETQYF. CDR3 in DNA: TGTGCCAGCAGCCTGACCCAGACAGGGGGCTTTCAAGAGACCCAGTACTTC.

The chain is built from TRBV5-6 and TRBJ1-6; 7 nucleotides line up with TRBD1. With 0 bases clipped from V and 4 bases from J, the junction kept 7 bases outside the gene matches. CDR3 size: 17 residues. Germline CDR1 SGHDT, CDR2 YYEEEE. CDR3 nucleotide sequence: TGTGCCAGCAGCTTGGCCGACCCCAGGGGGTATAATTCACCCCTCCACTTT. Its translation: CASSLADPRGYNSPLHF.

The chain links TRBV27 to TRBJ1-2, with 9 positions matching TRBD1. V lost 5 bases, J lost 6 bases, and 4 bases stayed unmatched. Germline CDR1 and CDR2: MNHEY and SMNVEV (reference sequence). The CDR3 contains 13 residues. This CDR3 is CASSLQGADGYTF. CDR3 in DNA: TGTGCCAGCAGTCTACAGGGGGCAGATGGCTACACCTTC.

The genes are TRBV4-2 and TRBJ1-2; D unclear. Germline assignment: CDR1 LGHNA and CDR2 YNFKEQ. Trimming shortened V by 0 bases and J by 1 base, and 9 bases separated the two germline ends. The CDR3 runs 15 residues. The CDR3 loop reads CASSQDRNSNYGYTF. In DNA form, the CDR3 reads TGTGCCAGCAGCCAAGACCGAAACAGTAACTATGGCTACACCTTC.

The chain uses TRBV29-1 and TRBJ1-2, with D maybe TRBD1 (5 bases). Trimming removed 6 bases at V and 3 bases at J, with 11 bases between. The CDR3 length is 12 residues. Germline V gives CDR1 SQVTM, CDR2 ANQGSEA. The DNA for the CDR3 is TGCAGCGTGCAGGGATCCGACTATGGCTACACCTTC. Protein sequence: CSVQGSDYGYTF.

The chain combines TRBV27 with TRBJ1-5; weak D call: TRBD1 (6 bases). V lost 3 bases to trimming and J lost 1 base, with 13 bases between them. Germline V gene data show CDR1 as MNHEY and CDR2 as SMNVEV (reference sequence). This CDR3 spans 16 amino acids. Written as DNA, the CDR3 is TGTGCCAGCAGTTTCGGACAGACTCTCAGCAATCAGCCCCAGCATTTT. Its translation: CASSFGQTLSNQPQHF.

The chain joins TRBV6-5 to TRBJ1-2; D possibly corresponds to TRBD1 (5 bases). The CDR3 has 15 residues. Germline CDR1 is MNHEY and CDR2 is SVGAGI. Trimming pared 0 bases from V and 0 bases from J, leaving 8 bases between. The CDR3 sequence is CASSYSTGPNYGYTF. Here the CDR3 DNA reads TGTGCCAGCAGTTACTCAACAGGCCCTAACTATGGCTACACCTTC.

This rearrangement joins TRBV7-6 to TRBJ1-1; 7 bases align to TRBD1. This CDR3 comprises 11 residues. V was clipped by 5 bases and J by 10 bases; unmatched bases: 4. From germline, CDR1 is SGHVS and CDR2 FNYEAQ. The CDR3 DNA reads TGTGCCAGCAGCACAGGGGCGGGAGCTTTCTTT. The encoded protein is CASSTGAGAFF.

The genes are TRBV27 and TRBJ2-7, with 10 bases that match TRBD1. CDR1 is MNHEY, CDR2 SMNVEV, per germline (reference sequence). V shed 6 bases and J 4 bases; nucleotides not matched to a gene: 9. The CDR3 has 15 residues. The CDR3 nucleotides read TGTGCCAGCAGGAGTCCGGGGACAGGGGTGTACGAGCAGTACTTC. Protein product: CASRSPGTGVYEQYF.

The V and J genes are TRBV5-5 and TRBJ2-2; tentative D call: TRBD1 (8 bases). Germline assignment: CDR1 SGHKS and CDR2 YYEKEE (reference sequence). Trimming cost V 1 base and J 5 bases, with 12 bases left between them. This CDR3 contains 15 residues. For the CDR3, the DNA is TGTGCCAGCAGCTTGAACAGGGGGGGGACCGGGGAGCTGTTTTTT. The encoded protein is CASSLNRGGTGELFF.

To note about this clone: Its ends do not fully match the called genes, so a read error is possible. The V gene is TRBV4-1, the J gene TRBJ1-2, with D perhaps TRBD1 (6 bases). Per the germline V gene, CDR1 is MGHRA and CDR2 is YSYEKL. This CDR3 is built from 19 residues. The CDR3 reads CASSQDLGLVDTDSYSYTF. CDR3 nucleotide sequence: TGCGCCAGCAGCCAAGATTTGGGGCTCGTTGACACGGACAGCTATAGCTACACCTTC.

As DNA, the CDR3 is TGCAGCGGAGCCTCCCGTGCGGGTACTGAAGCTTTCTTT. Translated, it gives CSGASRAGTEAFF. The chain has TRBV29-1 and TRBJ1-1, with D unresolved. The CDR3 covers 13 residues. CDR1 is SQVTM and CDR2 is ANQGSEA in the germline V gene. Trimming shortened V by 7 bases and J by 5 bases, and 17 bases separated the two germline ends.

The V gene is TRBV30, the J gene TRBJ2-5; 8 bases map to TRBD1. This CDR3 spans 14 amino acids. Germline lookup yields CDR1 GTSNPN and CDR2 SVGIG (reference sequence). Trimming removed 0 bases from V and 1 base from J; junction bases left unmatched: 1. The CDR3 spells CAWSVTGAQETQYF. The DNA for the CDR3 is TGTGCCTGGAGTGTGACAGGGGCCCAAGAGACCCAGTACTTC.

This chain links TRBV5-1 with TRBJ1-1, with 9 bases lining up with TRBD1. Germline V gene lookup returns CDR1 SGHRS and CDR2 YFSETQ. This CDR3 has 14 residues. Trimming cost V 4 bases and J 1 base; bases outside gene matches: 2. CDR3 sequence reads: CASSRGQGNTEAFF. The CDR3, as DNA: TGCGCCAGCAGCAGGGGACAGGGGAACACTGAAGCTTTCTTT.